This is a list of T cell receptor beta chains from one sample in a study of T cell responses to AZD1222 COVID-19 vaccine. TCRdb keeps only in-frame clones here, not all; method: immunoSEQ multiplex PCR. The sample consists of 65,000 to 75,000 clones, around 80% of them appearing once. Sequenced material: peripheral blood, taken on day 0 of AZD1222 vaccination. The receptor set was obtained from an adult in good health. The CDR3 runs from the conserved cysteine through the conserved F or W. Each record gives: J gene, clone size, D gene, V gene, CDR3 protein, CDR3 DNA. A D gene is named only where the DNA matches it firmly. Only some rows state a clone size, as once, few, many or a class for expanded clones.

TRBJ1-1,NA,NA,TRBV7-9,CASSLAQTGSGWNTEAFF,TGTGCCAGCAGCTTAGCACAAACAGGCAGCGGCTGGAACACTGAAGCTTTCTTT
TRBJ2-2,NA,NA,TRBV27,CASSPWATGELFF,TGTGCCAGCAGTCCATGGGCCACCGGGGAGCTGTTTTTT
TRBJ1-5,few,NA,TRBV6-2/TRBV6-3,CASSYGYSNQPQHF,TGTGCCAGCAGTTACGGGTATAGCAATCAGCCCCAGCATTTT
TRBJ2-5,NA,NA,TRBV28,CASSFPTGRETQYF,TGTGCCAGCAGTTTCCCGACGGGGAGGGAGACCCAGTACTTC
TRBJ1-1,NA,NA,TRBV30,CAWMLRGQGNTEAFF,TGTGCCTGGATGTTACGAGGCCAGGGAAACACTGAAGCTTTCTTT
TRBJ2-5,NA,NA,TRBV5-8,CASSLNRVEAQYF,TGTGCCAGCAGCTTGAACAGGGTAGAGGCCCAGTACTTC
TRBJ1-1,NA,NA,TRBV5-1,CASSLRGGLNTEAFF,TGCGCCAGCAGCCTCAGGGGAGGCTTGAACACTGAAGCTTTCTTT
TRBJ1-2,NA,NA,TRBV7-9,CASSRPTMGYTF,TGTGCCAGCAGCAGGCCAACTATGGGCTACACCTTC
TRBJ1-4,NA,TRBD1,TRBV7-2,CASSFDRAEKLFF,TGTGCCAGCAGCTTCGACAGGGCTGAAAAACTGTTTTTT
TRBJ2-3,few,TRBD2,TRBV28,CASSLWAGGRDTQYF,TGTGCCAGCAGTTTATGGGCGGGGGGGAGAGATACGCAGTATTTT
TRBJ1-5,NA,NA,TRBV3-1/TRBV3-2,CASSLGDNQPQHF,TGTGCCAGCAGCCTGGGGGACAATCAGCCCCAGCATTTT
TRBJ1-1,few,NA,TRBV6-2/TRBV6-3,CASSDQGRRPEAFF,TGTGCCAGCAGTGACCAAGGGAGGCGCCCTGAAGCTTTCTTT
TRBJ1-2,NA,TRBD1,TRBV19,CASSGDRHYGYTF,TGTGCCAGTTCGGGGGACAGACACTATGGCTACACCTTC
TRBJ1-2,NA,NA,TRBV9,CASSVAGGGDYGYTF,TGTGCCAGCAGCGTAGCGGGGGGTGGTGACTATGGCTACACCTTC
TRBJ1-1,NA,TRBD1,TRBV7-3,CASSLWAGGTEAFF,TGTGCCAGCAGCTTATGGGCAGGGGGCACTGAAGCTTTCTTT
TRBJ1-1,once,NA,TRBV5-1,CASSWGTGAQAFF,TGCGCCAGCAGCTGGGGGACCGGGGCCCAGGCTTTCTTT
TRBJ2-7,NA,TRBD1,TRBV19,CASSPGQAGYEQYF,TGTGCCAGTAGTCCGGGACAGGCGGGTTACGAGCAGTACTTC
TRBJ2-1,once,NA,TRBV12-3/TRBV12-4,CASSFQSGSDRFF,TGTGCCAGCAGCTTCCAATCGGGCAGCGATCGGTTCTTC
TRBJ1-1,NA,NA,TRBV3-1/TRBV3-2,CASSRGTRGSAEAFF,TGTGCCAGCAGCCGTGGGACCCGGGGGTCCGCTGAAGCTTTCTTT
TRBJ2-3,NA,TRBD1,TRBV20-1,CSASGQGGLDTQYF,TGCAGTGCTAGTGGACAGGGAGGCTTGGATACGCAGTATTTT
TRBJ2-3,NA,NA,TRBV24-1,CATGRGVSTDTQYF,TGTGCCACCGGGAGGGGGGTTAGCACAGATACGCAGTATTTT
TRBJ2-7,NA,NA,TRBV27,CASSYSTGADYEQYF,TGTGCCAGCAGCTATTCCACCGGGGCAGACTACGAGCAGTACTTC
TRBJ2-7,NA,NA,TRBV10-3,CAISSGLAHYEQYF,TGTGCCATCAGTTCGGGACTTGCACATTACGAGCAGTACTTC
TRBJ2-1,few,NA,TRBV7-7,CASSPTVARSYNEQFF,TGTGCTAGCAGCCCTACCGTAGCTCGATCCTACAATGAGCAGTTCTTC
TRBJ2-4,NA,NA,TRBV7-8,CASSLALPGRAKNIQYF,TGTGCCAGCAGCTTAGCGCTTCCAGGGAGAGCCAAAAACATTCAGTACTTC
TRBJ2-2,NA,NA,TRBV4-3,CASSQVDFASEVSTNTGELFF,TGCGCCAGCAGCCAAGTTGATTTCGCCTCGGAAGTGTCGACGAACACCGGGGAGCTGTTTTTT
TRBJ2-7,NA,NA,TRBV4-3,CASSQDQEYPYEQYF,TGCGCCAGCAGCCAAGATCAAGAGTACCCCTACGAGCAGTACTTC
TRBJ2-4,NA,TRBD1,TRBV28,CASSFLGQGASKNIQYF,TGTGCCAGCAGTTTCTTGGGACAGGGGGCTTCCAAAAACATTCAGTACTTC
TRBJ1-1,NA,TRBD1,TRBV3-1/TRBV3-2,CASSQKTGGPLAEAFF,TGTGCCAGCAGCCAAAAAACAGGGGGTCCCCTGGCTGAAGCTTTCTTT
TRBJ1-6,NA,NA,TRBV5-1,CASSLMGGKENSPLHF,TGCGCCAGCAGCTTGATGGGGGGCAAGGAAAATTCACCCCTCCACTTT
TRBJ1-2,once,NA,TRBV6-2/TRBV6-3,CASSYVTLGSGYTF,TGTGCCAGCAGTTACGTAACCCTAGGCAGTGGCTACACCTTC
TRBJ1-5,NA,NA,TRBV19,CASSIGGRQPQHF,TGTGCCAGTAGTATTGGGGGGCGTCAGCCCCAGCATTTT
TRBJ2-5,NA,NA,TRBV28,CASSLSGTGRETQYF,TGTGCCAGCAGTTTGTCCGGGACGGGTAGGGAGACCCAGTACTTC
TRBJ1-1,NA,NA,TRBV7-9,CASSRLVEGTEAFF,TGTGCCAGCAGCCGCCTGGTCGAAGGAACTGAAGCTTTCTTT
TRBJ2-5,many,NA,TRBV18,CASSPGETQYF,TGTGCCAGCTCACCTGGGGAGACCCAGTACTTC
TRBJ2-1,NA,NA,TRBV12-3/TRBV12-4,CASSIFNEQFF,TGTGCCAGCAGTATCTTCAATGAGCAGTTCTTC
TRBJ1-2,NA,TRBD1,TRBV5-4,CASSPTGVNYGYTF,TGTGCCAGCAGCCCTACAGGGGTTAACTATGGCTACACCTTC
TRBJ1-5,NA,NA,TRBV12-3/TRBV12-4,CASSFRGSQPQHF,TGTGCCAGCAGTTTTCGGGGGTCTCAGCCCCAGCATTTT
TRBJ2-2,NA,TRBD2,TRBV18,CASSITSGSGTGELFF,TGTGCCAGCTCAATTACTAGCGGGAGCGGCACCGGGGAGCTGTTTTTT
TRBJ2-1,once,NA,TRBV13,CASSSTLSQGFYNEQFF,TGTGCCAGCAGCTCTACTTTGAGCCAGGGTTTTTACAATGAGCAGTTCTTC
TRBJ2-1,few,TRBD1,TRBV7-3,CASSLGQGHNEQFF,TGTGCCAGCAGCTTGGGACAGGGACACAATGAGCAGTTCTTC
TRBJ2-7,NA,TRBD1,TRBV4-1,CASSLSGTGFDEQYF,TGCGCCAGCAGCCTTTCCGGGACAGGGTTCGACGAGCAGTACTTC
TRBJ2-6,NA,NA,TRBV7-3,CASSDSPMSSGANVLTF,TGTGCCAGCAGCGATAGTCCTATGAGCTCTGGGGCCAACGTCCTGACTTTC
TRBJ1-5,NA,NA,TRBV2,CASKAEDSNQPQHF,TGTGCCAGCAAGGCCGAGGATAGCAATCAGCCCCAGCATTTT
TRBJ2-5,NA,TRBD2,TRBV2,CASSSYRDYPGETQYF,TGTGCCAGCAGTTCTTACCGGGACTACCCGGGGGAGACCCAGTACTTC
TRBJ2-2,NA,TRBD2,TRBV5-1,CASSSWTSGSNPHTGELFF,TGCGCCAGCAGCTCGTGGACTAGCGGGAGTAACCCGCACACCGGGGAGCTGTTTTTT
TRBJ2-2,NA,NA,TRBV9,CASSVEGLRGELFF,TGTGCCAGCAGCGTAGAGGGTTTAAGGGGGGAGCTGTTTTTT
TRBJ2-1,NA,TRBD2,TRBV19,CASSRYQGGSSYNEQFF,TGTGCCAGTAGTCGATATCAGGGCGGGAGCTCCTACAATGAGCAGTTCTTC
TRBJ1-1,NA,NA,TRBV15,CATSRDPRLNTEAFF,TGTGCCACCAGCAGAGATCCAAGGCTGAACACTGAAGCTTTCTTT
TRBJ2-5,once,TRBD1,TRBV3-1/TRBV3-2,CASSRVQGRGETQYF,TGTGCCAGCAGCCGAGTACAGGGCAGGGGGGAGACCCAGTACTTC
TRBJ2-1,NA,NA,TRBV6-2/TRBV6-3,CASSSIWGDNEQFF,TGTGCCAGCAGTTCGATCTGGGGGGACAATGAGCAGTTCTTC
TRBJ2-1,NA,NA,TRBV29-1,CSVDGLGSVYNEQFF,TGCAGCGTGGACGGACTGGGCAGCGTCTACAATGAGCAGTTCTTC
TRBJ1-1,NA,NA,TRBV19,CASTPLDSATGTEAFF,TGTGCCAGTACCCCACTAGACAGCGCAACTGGGACTGAAGCTTTCTTT
TRBJ2-3,NA,NA,TRBV28,CASSFGADTQYF,TGTGCCAGCAGTTTTGGTGCAGATACGCAGTATTTT
TRBJ1-2,NA,NA,TRBV6-5,CASSPGQYGYTF,TGTGCCAGCAGTCCTGGACAGTATGGCTACACCTTC
TRBJ2-7,NA,NA,TRBV2,CASTRLPPEQYF,TGTGCCAGCACCAGGCTACCCCCCGAGCAGTACTTC
TRBJ2-2,NA,NA,TRBV27,CASSFWLGGTGELFF,TGTGCCAGCAGTTTTTGGCTGGGGGGCACCGGGGAGCTGTTTTTT